A selection of T cell receptor beta chains follows, all from one sample in a study of shared clonotypes between healthy human individuals. TCRdb's table, derived via immunoSEQ multiplex PCR, lists solely in-frame clones and lacks some. Of around 2.3 million clones in the sample, 90% to 96% were seen once. The sequenced material came from naive CD4+ T cells sorted from blood. The receptors were gathered from a man aged 18 to 29 in good health. The conserved cysteine and the conserved F or W are not part of the CDR3 here. Fields, in order: J gene, V gene, CDR3 length, CDR3 protein.

j_gene: TRBJ2-4
v_gene: TRBV15
len: 12
CDR3aa: ASLPRQGKNIQY

j_gene: TRBJ2-3
v_gene: TRBV10-3
len: 11
CDR3aa: AIGQHRTDTQY

j_gene: TRBJ2-5
v_gene: TRBV5-1
len: 14
CDR3aa: ASSLEGGRWQETQY

j_gene: TRBJ2-6
v_gene: TRBV6-1
len: 13
CDR3aa: ASSTQGAGANVLT

j_gene: TRBJ2-7
v_gene: TRBV6-5
len: 12
CDR3aa: ASGMAGSSYEQY

j_gene: TRBJ1-5
v_gene: TRBV27
len: 14
CDR3aa: ASSGQGKLGNQPQH

j_gene: TRBJ2-5
v_gene: TRBV9
len: 13
CDR3aa: ASSQAEGPSLTQY

j_gene: TRBJ2-5
v_gene: TRBV18
len: 12
CDR3aa: ASSPSGNQETQY

j_gene: TRBJ2-7
v_gene: TRBV5-1
len: 12
CDR3aa: ASTPGRSSYEQY

j_gene: TRBJ1-2
v_gene: TRBV30
len: 13
CDR3aa: ACRDRGFIGYGYT

j_gene: TRBJ2-1
v_gene: TRBV5-6
len: 14
CDR3aa: ASSARSRGWGNEQF

j_gene: TRBJ2-7
v_gene: TRBV30
len: 11
CDR3aa: AFEIAPGVEQY

j_gene: TRBJ2-3
v_gene: TRBV18
len: 10
CDR3aa: ASSLRTDTQY

j_gene: TRBJ2-5
v_gene: TRBV10-1
len: 13
CDR3aa: ASSESKGTQETQY

j_gene: TRBJ2-2
v_gene: TRBV9
len: 14
CDR3aa: ASSVGLAGNTGELF

j_gene: TRBJ1-5
v_gene: TRBV19
len: 14
CDR3aa: ASSTRPTAGVWPQH

j_gene: TRBJ2-7
v_gene: TRBV7-2
len: 12
CDR3aa: ASSLRQSIYEQY

j_gene: TRBJ1-2
v_gene: TRBV28
len: 10
CDR3aa: ASSLVGAGYT

j_gene: TRBJ1-4
v_gene: TRBV5-1
len: 13
CDR3aa: ASSFGTGEGQKLF

j_gene: TRBJ2-2
v_gene: TRBV19
len: 10
CDR3aa: ASSIGPGELF

j_gene: TRBJ2-7
v_gene: TRBV7-2
len: 14
CDR3aa: ASSLASDGGSYEQY

j_gene: TRBJ2-5
v_gene: TRBV6-6
len: 14
CDR3aa: ASRHGLAGATETQY

j_gene: TRBJ2-7
v_gene: TRBV14
len: 13
CDR3aa: ASSQDPATFYEQY

j_gene: TRBJ1-6
v_gene: TRBV7-2
len: 11
CDR3aa: ASRLNTGRPLH

j_gene: TRBJ2-3
v_gene: TRBV11-3
len: 13
CDR3aa: ASSLGGSGTDTQY

j_gene: TRBJ2-5
v_gene: TRBV7-9
len: 13
CDR3aa: ASSSSDRAQETQY

j_gene: TRBJ1-5
v_gene: TRBV15
len: 13
CDR3aa: ATSSGQGINQPQH

j_gene: TRBJ2-1
v_gene: TRBV9
len: 8
CDR3aa: ASGENEQF

j_gene: TRBJ1-4
v_gene: TRBV27
len: 13
CDR3aa: ASSLYRVPNEKLF

j_gene: TRBJ2-7
v_gene: TRBV4-1
len: 13
CDR3aa: ASTPGTGASYEQY

j_gene: TRBJ1-6
v_gene: TRBV27
len: 13
CDR3aa: ASSSAVSYNSPLH

j_gene: TRBJ1-2
v_gene: TRBV19
len: 10
CDR3aa: ASSIRGYGYT

j_gene: TRBJ1-2
v_gene: TRBV5-1
len: 12
CDR3aa: ASSPTFDSYGYT

j_gene: TRBJ2-1
v_gene: TRBV5-1
len: 14
CDR3aa: ASTSRGVKGYNEQF

j_gene: TRBJ1-4
v_gene: TRBV28
len: 10
CDR3aa: ASTGRGEKLF

j_gene: TRBJ2-2
v_gene: TRBV28
len: 13
CDR3aa: ASSLGERRTGELF

j_gene: TRBJ2-1
v_gene: TRBV15
len: 13
CDR3aa: ATSAGTGSYNEQF

j_gene: TRBJ2-2
v_gene: TRBV4-3
len: 12
CDR3aa: ASRWRENTGELF